This TCR beta chain was sequenced for a study of glioma-infiltrating T cells after dendritic cell vaccination. Study as a whole: Patients received autologous tumor lysate-pulsed dendritic cell vaccination between about 2003 and 2012. Monocyte-derived dendritic cells, cultured roughly 7 days with IL-4 and GM-CSF, were pulsed with autologous tumor lysate.

Primers: 60 V beta forward and 13 J beta reverse. The method was immunoSEQ multiplex PCR; TCRdb's version includes in-frame clones alone and lacks a portion of them. This sample has just under 100,000 clones, with roughly 80% found just once. This CDR3 has 15 amino acids. The V end lost 1 base, the J end lost 3 bases, and 9 bases lay between the germline ends. The germline gives CDR1 SGHVS, CDR2 FNYEAQ. Time point given: after dendritic cell vaccination, including at tumor progression/relapse. The receptor was isolated from a human donor with glioblastoma. This specimen consisted of blood, obtained after dendritic cell vaccination. The rearrangement uses TRBV7-6 and TRBJ2-2; D perhaps matches TRBD1 (6 bases). CDR3 residues: CASSLDQGHTGELFF. CDR3 DNA: TGTGCCAGCAGCTTAGACCAGGGGCACACCGGGGAGCTGTTTTTT.